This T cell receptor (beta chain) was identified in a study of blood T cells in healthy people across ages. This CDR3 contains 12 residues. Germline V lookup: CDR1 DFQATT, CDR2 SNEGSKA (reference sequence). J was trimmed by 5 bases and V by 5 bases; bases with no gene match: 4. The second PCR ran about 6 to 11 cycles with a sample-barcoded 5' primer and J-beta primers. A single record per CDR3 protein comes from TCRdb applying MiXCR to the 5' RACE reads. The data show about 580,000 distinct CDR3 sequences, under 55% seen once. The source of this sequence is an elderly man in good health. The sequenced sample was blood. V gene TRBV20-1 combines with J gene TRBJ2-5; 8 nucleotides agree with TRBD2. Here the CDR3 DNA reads TGCAGTGCTGAGCGGGGGAGGGAGACCCAGTACTTC. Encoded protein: CSAERGRETQYF.